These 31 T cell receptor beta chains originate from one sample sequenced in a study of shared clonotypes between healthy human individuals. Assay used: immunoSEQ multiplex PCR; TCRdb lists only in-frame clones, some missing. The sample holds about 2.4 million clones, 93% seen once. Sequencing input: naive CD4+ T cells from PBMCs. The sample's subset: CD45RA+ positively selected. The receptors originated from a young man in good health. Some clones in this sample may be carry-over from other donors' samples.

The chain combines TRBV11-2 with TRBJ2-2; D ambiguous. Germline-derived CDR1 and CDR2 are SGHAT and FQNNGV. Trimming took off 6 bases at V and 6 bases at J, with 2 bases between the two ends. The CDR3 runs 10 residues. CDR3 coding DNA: TGTGCCAGCAGGGCCGGGGAGCTGTTTTTT. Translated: CASRAGELFF.

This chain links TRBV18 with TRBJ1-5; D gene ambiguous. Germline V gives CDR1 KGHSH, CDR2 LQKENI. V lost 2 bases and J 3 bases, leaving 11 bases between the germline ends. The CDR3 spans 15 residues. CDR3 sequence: CASSPLEGSNQPQHF. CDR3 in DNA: TGTGCCAGCTCACCATTAGAGGGATCCAATCAGCCCCAGCATTTT.

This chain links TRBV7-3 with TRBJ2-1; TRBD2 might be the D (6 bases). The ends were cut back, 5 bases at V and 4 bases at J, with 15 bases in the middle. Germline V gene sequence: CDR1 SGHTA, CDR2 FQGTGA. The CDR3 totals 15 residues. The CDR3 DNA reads TGTGCCAGCAGCCCCCCCGGGGGAGGATACAATGAGCAGTTCTTC. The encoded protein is CASSPPGGGYNEQFF.

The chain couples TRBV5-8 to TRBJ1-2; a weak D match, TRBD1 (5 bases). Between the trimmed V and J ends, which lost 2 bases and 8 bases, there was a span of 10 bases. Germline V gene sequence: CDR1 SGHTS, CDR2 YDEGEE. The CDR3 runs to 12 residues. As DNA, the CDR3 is TGTGCCAGCAGCTTATTGGGGACCGGCTACACCTTC. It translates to CASSLLGTGYTF.

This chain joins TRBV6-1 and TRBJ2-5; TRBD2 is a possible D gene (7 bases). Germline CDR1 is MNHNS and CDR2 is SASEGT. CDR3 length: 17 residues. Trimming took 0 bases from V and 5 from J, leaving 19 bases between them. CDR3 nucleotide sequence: TGTGCCAGCAGTGAAGCGCTATTCCCGGGGGGCTGGGAGACCCAGTACTTC. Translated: CASSEALFPGGWETQYF.

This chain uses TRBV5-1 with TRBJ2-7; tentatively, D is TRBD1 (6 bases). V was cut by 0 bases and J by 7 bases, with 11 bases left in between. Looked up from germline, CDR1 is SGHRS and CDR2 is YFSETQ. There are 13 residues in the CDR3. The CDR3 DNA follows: TGCGCCAGCAGCTTGGGGGCGCAGGGGGAGCAGTACTTC. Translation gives CASSLGAQGEQYF.

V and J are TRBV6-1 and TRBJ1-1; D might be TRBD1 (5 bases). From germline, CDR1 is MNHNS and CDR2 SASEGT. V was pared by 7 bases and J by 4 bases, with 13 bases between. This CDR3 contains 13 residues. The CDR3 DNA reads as TGTGCCAGCAACCCGGGGGGGTTCACTGAAGCTTTCTTT. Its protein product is CASNPGGFTEAFF.

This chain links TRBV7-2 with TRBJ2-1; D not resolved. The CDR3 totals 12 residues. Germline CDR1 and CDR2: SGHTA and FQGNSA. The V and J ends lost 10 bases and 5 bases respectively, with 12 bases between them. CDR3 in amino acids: CAIGVGNNEQFF. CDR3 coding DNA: TGTGCCATTGGGGTTGGTAACAATGAGCAGTTCTTC.

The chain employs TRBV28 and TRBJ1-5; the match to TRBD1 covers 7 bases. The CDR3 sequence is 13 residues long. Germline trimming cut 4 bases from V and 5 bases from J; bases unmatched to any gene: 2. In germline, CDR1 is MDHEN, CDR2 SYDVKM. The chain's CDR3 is CASSWGTDQPQHF. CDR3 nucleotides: TGTGCCAGCAGTTGGGGGACAGATCAGCCCCAGCATTTT.

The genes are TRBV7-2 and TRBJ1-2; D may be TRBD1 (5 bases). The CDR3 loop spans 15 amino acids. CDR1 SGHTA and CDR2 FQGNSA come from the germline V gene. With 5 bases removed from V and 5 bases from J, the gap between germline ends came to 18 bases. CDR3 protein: CASSLTGPLPYGYTF. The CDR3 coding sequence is TGTGCCAGCAGCCTAACGGGACCTTTACCATATGGCTACACCTTC.

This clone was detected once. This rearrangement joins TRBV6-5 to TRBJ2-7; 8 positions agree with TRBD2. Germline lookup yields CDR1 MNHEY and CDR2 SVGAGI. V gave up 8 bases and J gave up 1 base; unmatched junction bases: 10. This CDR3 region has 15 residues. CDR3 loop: CASGNVGTRSYEQYF. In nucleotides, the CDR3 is TGTGCCAGCGGAAACGTCGGGACTAGATCCTACGAGCAGTACTTC.

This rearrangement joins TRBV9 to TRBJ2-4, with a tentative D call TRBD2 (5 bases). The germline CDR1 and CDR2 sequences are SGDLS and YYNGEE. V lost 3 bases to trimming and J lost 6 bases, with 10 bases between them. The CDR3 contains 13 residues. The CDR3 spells CASSDLRGNIQYF. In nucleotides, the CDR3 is TGTGCCAGCAGCGATCTTCGGGGAAACATTCAGTACTTC.

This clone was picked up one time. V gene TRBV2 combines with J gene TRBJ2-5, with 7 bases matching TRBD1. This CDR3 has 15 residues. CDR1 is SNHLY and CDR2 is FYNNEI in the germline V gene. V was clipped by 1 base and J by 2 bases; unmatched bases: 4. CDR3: CASSEDRGVQETQYF. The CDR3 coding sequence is TGTGCCAGCAGTGAAGACAGGGGAGTACAAGAGACCCAGTACTTC.

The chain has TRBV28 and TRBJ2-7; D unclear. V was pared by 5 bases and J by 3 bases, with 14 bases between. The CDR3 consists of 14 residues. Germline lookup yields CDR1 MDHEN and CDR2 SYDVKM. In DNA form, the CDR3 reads TGTGCCAGCAGTGGTGACAACAGATTCTACGAGCAGTACTTC. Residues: CASSGDNRFYEQYF.

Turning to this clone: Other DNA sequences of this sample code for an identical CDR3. CDR3 protein: CASSVSGEQFF. Written as DNA, the CDR3 is TGTGCCAGCAGCGTAAGCGGTGAGCAGTTCTTC. This sequence joins TRBV9 and TRBJ2-1; TRBD2 is a possible D gene (5 bases). Germline CDR1 SGDLS, CDR2 YYNGEE. The CDR3 is 11 amino acids. V lost 1 base, J lost 9 bases, and 5 bases lay in between.

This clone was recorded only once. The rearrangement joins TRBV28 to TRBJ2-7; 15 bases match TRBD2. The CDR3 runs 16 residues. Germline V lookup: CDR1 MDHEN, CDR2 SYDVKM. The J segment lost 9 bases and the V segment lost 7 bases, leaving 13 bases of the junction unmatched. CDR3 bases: TGTGCCAGCACCGCAACAGGACTAGCGGGAGGGCCGGGGCAGTACTTC. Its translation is CASTATGLAGGPGQYF.

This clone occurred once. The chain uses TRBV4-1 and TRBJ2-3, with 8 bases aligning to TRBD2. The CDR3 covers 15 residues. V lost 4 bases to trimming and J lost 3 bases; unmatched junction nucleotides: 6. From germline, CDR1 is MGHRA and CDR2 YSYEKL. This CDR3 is CASSRLLAETDTQYF. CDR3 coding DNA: TGCGCCAGCAGCCGGTTACTAGCGGAAACAGATACGCAGTATTTT.

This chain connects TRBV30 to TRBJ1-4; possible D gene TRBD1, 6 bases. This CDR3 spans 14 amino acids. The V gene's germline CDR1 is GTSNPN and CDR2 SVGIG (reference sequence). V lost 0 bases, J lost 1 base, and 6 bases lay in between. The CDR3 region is CAWSVQGTNEKLFF. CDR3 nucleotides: TGTGCCTGGAGTGTACAGGGAACTAATGAAAAACTGTTTTTT. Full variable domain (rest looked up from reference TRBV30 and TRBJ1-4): SQTIHQWPATLVQPVGSPLSLECTVEGTSNPNLYWYRQAAGRGLQLLFYSVGIGQISSEVPQNLSASRPQDRQFILSSKKLLLSDSGFYLCAWSVQGTNEKLFFGSGTQLSVL.

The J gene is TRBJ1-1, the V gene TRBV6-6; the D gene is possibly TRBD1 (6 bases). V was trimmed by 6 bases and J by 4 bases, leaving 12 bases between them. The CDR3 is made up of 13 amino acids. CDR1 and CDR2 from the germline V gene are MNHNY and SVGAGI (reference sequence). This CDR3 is CASRTTGSTEAFF. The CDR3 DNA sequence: TGTGCCAGCAGAACAACAGGGAGCACTGAAGCTTTCTTT.

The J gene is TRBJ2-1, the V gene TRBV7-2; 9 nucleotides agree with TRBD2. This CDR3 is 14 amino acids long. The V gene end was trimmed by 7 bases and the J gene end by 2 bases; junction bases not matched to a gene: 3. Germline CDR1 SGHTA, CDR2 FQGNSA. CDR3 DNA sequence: TGTGCCAGCAAACCTAGCGGGGCCTACAATGAGCAGTTCTTC. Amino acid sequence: CASKPSGAYNEQFF.

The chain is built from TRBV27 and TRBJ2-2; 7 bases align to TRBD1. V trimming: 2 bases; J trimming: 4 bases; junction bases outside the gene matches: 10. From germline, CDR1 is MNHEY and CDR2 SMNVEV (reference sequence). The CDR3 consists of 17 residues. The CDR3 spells CASSLLIGQGVTGELFF. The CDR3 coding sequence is TGTGCCAGCAGTTTACTGATCGGGCAGGGGGTCACCGGGGAGCTGTTTTTT.

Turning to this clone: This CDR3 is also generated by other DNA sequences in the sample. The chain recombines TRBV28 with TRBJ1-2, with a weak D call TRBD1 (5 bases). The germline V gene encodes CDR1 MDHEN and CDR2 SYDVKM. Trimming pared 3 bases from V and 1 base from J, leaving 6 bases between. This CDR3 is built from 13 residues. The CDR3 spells CASSFQGNYGYTF. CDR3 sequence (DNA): TGTGCCAGCAGTTTTCAGGGTAACTATGGCTACACCTTC.

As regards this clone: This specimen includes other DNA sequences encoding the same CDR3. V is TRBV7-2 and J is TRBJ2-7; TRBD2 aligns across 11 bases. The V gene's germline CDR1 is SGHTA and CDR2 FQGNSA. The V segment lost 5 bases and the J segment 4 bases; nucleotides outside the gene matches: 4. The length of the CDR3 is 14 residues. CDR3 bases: TGTGCCAGCAGCGTAGGGACTAGCGGATACGAGCAGTACTTC. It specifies CASSVGTSGYEQYF.

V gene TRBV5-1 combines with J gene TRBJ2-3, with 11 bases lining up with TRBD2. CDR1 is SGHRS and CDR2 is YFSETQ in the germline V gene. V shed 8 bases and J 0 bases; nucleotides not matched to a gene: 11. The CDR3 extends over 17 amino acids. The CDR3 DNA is TGCGCCAGTTACCCGGGACTAGCGGCACCTAGCACAGATACGCAGTATTTT. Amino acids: CASYPGLAAPSTDTQYF.

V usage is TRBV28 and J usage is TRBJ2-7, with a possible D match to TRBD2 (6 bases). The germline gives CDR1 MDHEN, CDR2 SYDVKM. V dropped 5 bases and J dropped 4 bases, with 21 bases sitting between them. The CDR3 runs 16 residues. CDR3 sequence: CASSPIPQGGFYEQYF. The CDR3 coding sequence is TGTGCCAGCAGTCCTATCCCCCAGGGAGGATTTTACGAGCAGTACTTC.

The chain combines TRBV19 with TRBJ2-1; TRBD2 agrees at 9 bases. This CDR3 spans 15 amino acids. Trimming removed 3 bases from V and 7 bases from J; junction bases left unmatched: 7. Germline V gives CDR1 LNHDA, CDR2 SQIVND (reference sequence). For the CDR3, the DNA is TGTGCCAGTAGTATCGGTAGCGGGAGATTTAATGAGCAGTTCTTC. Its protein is CASSIGSGRFNEQFF.

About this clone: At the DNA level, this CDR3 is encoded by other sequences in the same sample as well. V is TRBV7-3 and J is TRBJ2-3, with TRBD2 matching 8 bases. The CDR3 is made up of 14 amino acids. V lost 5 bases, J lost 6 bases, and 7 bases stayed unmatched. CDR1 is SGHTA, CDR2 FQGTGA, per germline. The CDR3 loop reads CASSPGTSGDTQYF. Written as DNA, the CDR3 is TGTGCCAGCAGCCCAGGGACTAGTGGGGATACGCAGTATTTT.

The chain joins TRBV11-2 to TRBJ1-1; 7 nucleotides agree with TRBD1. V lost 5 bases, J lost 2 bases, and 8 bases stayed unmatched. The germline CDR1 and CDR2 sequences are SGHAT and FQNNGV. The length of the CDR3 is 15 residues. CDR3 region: CASSGETGINTEAFF. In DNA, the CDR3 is TGTGCCAGCAGCGGGGAGACAGGGATTAACACTGAAGCTTTCTTT.

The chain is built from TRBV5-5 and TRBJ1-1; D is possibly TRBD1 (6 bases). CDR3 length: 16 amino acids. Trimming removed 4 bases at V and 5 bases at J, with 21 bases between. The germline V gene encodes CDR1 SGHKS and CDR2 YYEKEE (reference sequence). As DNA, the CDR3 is TGTGCCAGCAGCCTAAGACAGGCAGGGAGTCTAACTGAAGCTTTCTTT. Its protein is CASSLRQAGSLTEAFF.

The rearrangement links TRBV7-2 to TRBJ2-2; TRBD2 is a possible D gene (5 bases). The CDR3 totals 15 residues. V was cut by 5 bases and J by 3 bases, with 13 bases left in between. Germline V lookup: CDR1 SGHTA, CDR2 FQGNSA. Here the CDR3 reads CASSRSGTYTGELFF. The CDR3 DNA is TGTGCCAGCAGCCGCAGCGGAACCTACACCGGGGAGCTGTTTTTT.

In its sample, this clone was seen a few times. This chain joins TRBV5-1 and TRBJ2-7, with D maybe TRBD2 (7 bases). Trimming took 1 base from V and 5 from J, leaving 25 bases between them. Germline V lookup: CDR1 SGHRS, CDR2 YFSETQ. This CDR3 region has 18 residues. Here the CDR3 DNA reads TGCGCCAGCAGCTTGCTAGGGGGTGGGAGGGGCGCCACCAACGAGCAGTACTTC. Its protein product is CASSLLGGGRGATNEQYF. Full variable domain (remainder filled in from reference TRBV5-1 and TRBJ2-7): KAGVTQTPRYLIKTRGQQVTLSCSPISGHRSVSWYQQTPGQGLQFLFEYFSETQRNKGNFPGRFSGRQFSNSRSEMNVSTLELGDSALYLCASSLLGGGRGATNEQYFGPGTRLTVT.